This record covers a single T cell receptor (beta chain). The sample comes from a study of blood T cell repertoires in COVID-19. As for the study in general: From the United States, Italy and Spain came samples of acute and convalescent COVID-19.

Clinical history as reported by participants underpinned cohort assignment. In the authors' methods: Cell counts per sample came from amplifying reference gene primers. Sequenced by immunoSEQ multiplex PCR; TCRdb stores in-frame clones only, minus some. The V and J calls and clone size were taken over from that table, and D and trimming were inferred from the DNA. The sample has 200,000 to 250,000 clones; roughly 85% are singletons. The CDR3 is 20 residues long. The germline gives CDR1 LGHNA, CDR2 YSLEER. V was pared by 0 bases and J by 7 bases, with 19 bases of the junction left unmatched. Sequencing was carried out using PBMCs or T cells enriched from blood (not recorded which). This rearrangement joins TRBV4-3 to TRBJ1-4; TRBD1 matches at 8 bases. This receptor was taken from a woman in her 50s with acute COVID-19. As DNA, the CDR3 is TGCGCCAGCAGCCAAGACCCCGCCACCCAGGGGGCGTTTAGTAGTGAAAAACTGTTTTTT. Its translation: CASSQDPATQGAFSSEKLFF.